Listed below are T cell receptor beta chains from one sample, sequenced in a study of cytomegalovirus exposure and HLA in healthy donors. Sequencing used immunoSEQ multiplex PCR; TCRdb keeps in-frame clones, though not all of them. The data contain roughly 220,000 clones, 75% to 90% of them singletons. The sample was PBMCs. The receptors derive from a woman aged 40-49 years in good health and CMV-seronegative. The CDR3 runs from the conserved cysteine through the conserved F or W. D genes are given only for firm matches. Clone size is given for some rows only: seen once, a few or many times, or a class if the clone is expanded.

CDR3: CASSQDRNTEAFF; D: NA; size: NA; V: TRBV6-5
CDR3: CASSEIEGFNQPQHF; D: NA; size: NA; V: TRBV6-1
CDR3: CSVAGAPNTGELFF; D: NA; size: NA; V: TRBV29-1
CDR3: CAWSVLAGGSTFF; D: TRBD2; size: NA; V: TRBV30
CDR3: CAWSLGGNYGYTF; D: NA; size: NA; V: TRBV30
CDR3: CASRPTKYTGELFF; D: NA; size: NA; V: TRBV6-5
CDR3: CASSPLESEAFF; D: NA; size: NA; V: TRBV18
CDR3: CASSTLRGSTEAFF; D: NA; size: NA; V: TRBV11-2
CDR3: CASSLPREGALTGPSLYEQYF; D: TRBD1; size: NA; V: TRBV28
CDR3: CASSLIGQNYGYTF; D: NA; size: NA; V: TRBV28
CDR3: CASSLGQRETGELFF; D: TRBD2; size: NA; V: TRBV5-4
CDR3: CASSQDRGRGNQPQHF; D: NA; size: few; V: TRBV4-2
CDR3: CSVAGLAHNEQFF; D: TRBD2; size: once; V: TRBV29-1
CDR3: CASSYRSSNQPQHF; D: NA; size: NA; V: TRBV27
CDR3: CASSQGTGQGIYEQYF; D: TRBD1; size: few; V: TRBV4-1
CDR3: CASSSPPPSYGAGANVLTF; D: NA; size: NA; V: TRBV11-2
CDR3: CARSPKRDLNEQFF; D: TRBD2; size: NA; V: TRBV5-3
CDR3: CSVLSAASNYEQYF; D: NA; size: NA; V: TRBV29-1
CDR3: CASSQDGTGIGNTIYF; D: TRBD1; size: NA; V: TRBV4-1
CDR3: CASIRGGTYGYTF; D: NA; size: NA; V: TRBV2
CDR3: CASSHGLSVDNEQFF; D: NA; size: NA; V: TRBV7-9
CDR3: CASSRDNSYEQYF; D: NA; size: NA; V: TRBV10-1
CDR3: CASSYSKHTEAFF; D: NA; size: NA; V: TRBV6-5
CDR3: CASSQERGSSYNEQFF; D: NA; size: few; V: TRBV14
CDR3: CASSGQKTYEQYF; D: NA; size: NA; V: TRBV9
CDR3: CASSLGAGLGTEAFF; D: NA; size: NA; V: TRBV27
CDR3: CASSAVRGYTDTQYF; D: NA; size: NA; V: TRBV6-1
CDR3: CASSLATSLNTGELFF; D: NA; size: NA; V: TRBV6-6